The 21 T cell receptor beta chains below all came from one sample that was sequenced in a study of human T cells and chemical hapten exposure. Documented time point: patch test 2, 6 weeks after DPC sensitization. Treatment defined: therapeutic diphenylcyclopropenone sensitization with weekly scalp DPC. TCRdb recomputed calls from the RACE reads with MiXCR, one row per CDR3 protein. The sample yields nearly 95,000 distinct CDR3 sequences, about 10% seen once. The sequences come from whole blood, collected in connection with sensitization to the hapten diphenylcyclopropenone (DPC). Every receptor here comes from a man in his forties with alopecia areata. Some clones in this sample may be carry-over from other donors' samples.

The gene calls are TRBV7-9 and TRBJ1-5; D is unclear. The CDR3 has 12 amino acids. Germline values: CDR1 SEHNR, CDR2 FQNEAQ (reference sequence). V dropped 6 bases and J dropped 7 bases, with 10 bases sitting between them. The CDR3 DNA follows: TGTGCCAGCAGTCAAAACAACCAGCCCCAGCATTTT. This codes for CASSQNNQPQHF.

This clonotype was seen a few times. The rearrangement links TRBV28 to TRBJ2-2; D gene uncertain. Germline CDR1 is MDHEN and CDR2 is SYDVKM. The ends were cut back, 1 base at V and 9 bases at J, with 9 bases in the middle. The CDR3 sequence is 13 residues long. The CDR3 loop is CASSLSLGRELFF. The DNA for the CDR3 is TGTGCCAGCAGTTTATCGCTCGGAAGGGAGCTGTTTTTT.

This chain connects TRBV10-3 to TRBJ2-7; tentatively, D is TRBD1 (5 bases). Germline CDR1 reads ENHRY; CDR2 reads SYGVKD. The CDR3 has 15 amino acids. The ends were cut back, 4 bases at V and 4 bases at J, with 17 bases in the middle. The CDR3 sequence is CAISGSWGAGYEQYF. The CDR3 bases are TGTGCCATCAGTGGAAGCTGGGGCGCCGGATACGAGCAGTACTTC.

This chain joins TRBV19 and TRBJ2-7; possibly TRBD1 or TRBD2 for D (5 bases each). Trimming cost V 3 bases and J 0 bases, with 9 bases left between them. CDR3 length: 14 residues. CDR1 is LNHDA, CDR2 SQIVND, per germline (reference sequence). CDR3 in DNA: TGTGCCAGTAGTATCCGGGACGCCTCCTACGAGCAGTACTTC. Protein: CASSIRDASYEQYF. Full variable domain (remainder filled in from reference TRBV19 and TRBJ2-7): DGGITQSPKYLFRKEGQNVTLSCEQNLNHDAMYWYRQDPGQGLRLIYYSQIVNDFQKGDIAEGYSVSREKKESFPLTVTSAQKNPTAFYLCASSIRDASYEQYFGPGTRLTVT.

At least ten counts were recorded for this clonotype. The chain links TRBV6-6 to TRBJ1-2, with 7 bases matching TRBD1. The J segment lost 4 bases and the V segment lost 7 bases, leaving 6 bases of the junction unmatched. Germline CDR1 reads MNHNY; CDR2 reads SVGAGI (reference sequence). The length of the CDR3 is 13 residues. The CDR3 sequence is CASTRDSLYGYTF. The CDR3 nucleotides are TGTGCCAGCACCAGGGACAGCCTCTATGGCTACACCTTC.

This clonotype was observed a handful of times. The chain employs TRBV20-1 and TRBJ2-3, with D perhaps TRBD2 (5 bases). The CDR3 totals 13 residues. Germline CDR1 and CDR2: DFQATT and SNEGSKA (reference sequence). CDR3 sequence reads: CRDRILATDTQYF. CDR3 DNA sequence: TGCAGGGATCGTATCCTAGCCACAGATACGCAGTATTTT.

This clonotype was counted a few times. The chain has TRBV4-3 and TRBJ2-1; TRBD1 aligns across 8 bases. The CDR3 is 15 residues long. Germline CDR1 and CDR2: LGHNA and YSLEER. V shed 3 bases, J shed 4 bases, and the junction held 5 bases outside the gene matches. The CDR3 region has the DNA TGCGCCAGCAGCCAGGACAGGGTCACATACAATGAGCAGTTCTTC. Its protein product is CASSQDRVTYNEQFF.

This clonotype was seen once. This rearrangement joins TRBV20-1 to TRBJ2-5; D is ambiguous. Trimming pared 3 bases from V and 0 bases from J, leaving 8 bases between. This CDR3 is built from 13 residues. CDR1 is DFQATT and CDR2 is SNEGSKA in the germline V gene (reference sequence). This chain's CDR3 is CSASRSYQETQYF. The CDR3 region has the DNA TGCAGTGCTAGTCGCAGTTACCAAGAGACCCAGTACTTC.

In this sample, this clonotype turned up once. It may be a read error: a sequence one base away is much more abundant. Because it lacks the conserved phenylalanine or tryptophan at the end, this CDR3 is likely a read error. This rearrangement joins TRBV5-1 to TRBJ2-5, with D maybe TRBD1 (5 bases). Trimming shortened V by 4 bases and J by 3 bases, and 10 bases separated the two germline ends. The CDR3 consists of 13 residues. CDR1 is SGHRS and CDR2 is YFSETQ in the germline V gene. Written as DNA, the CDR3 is TGCGCCAGCAGCCGACAGACCGAAGAGACCCAGTACTTA. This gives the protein CASSRQTEETQYL.

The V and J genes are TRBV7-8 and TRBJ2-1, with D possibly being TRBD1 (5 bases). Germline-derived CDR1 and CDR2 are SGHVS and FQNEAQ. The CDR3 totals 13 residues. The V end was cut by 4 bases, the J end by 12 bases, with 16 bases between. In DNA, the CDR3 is TGTGCCAGCAGCTCGACTGGGGCCTTGAGGCAGTTCTTC. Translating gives CASSSTGALRQFF.

The chain's CDR3 is CAWSLVTDTQYF. CDR3 in DNA: TGTGCCTGGAGCCTGGTCACAGATACGCAGTATTTT. This chain links TRBV30 with TRBJ2-3, with D uncertain. The V end lost 3 bases, the J end lost 2 bases, and 6 bases lay between the germline ends. The V gene's germline CDR1 is GTSNPN and CDR2 SVGIG (reference sequence). The CDR3 length is 12 residues.

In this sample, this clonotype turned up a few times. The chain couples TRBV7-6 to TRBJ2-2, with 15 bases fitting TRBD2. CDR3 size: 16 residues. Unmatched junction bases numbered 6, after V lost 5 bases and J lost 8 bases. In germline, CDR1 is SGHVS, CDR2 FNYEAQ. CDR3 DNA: TGTGCCAGCAGCAAAGGACTAGCGGGAGGGTCTGGGGAGCTGTTTTTT. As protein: CASSKGLAGGSGELFF.

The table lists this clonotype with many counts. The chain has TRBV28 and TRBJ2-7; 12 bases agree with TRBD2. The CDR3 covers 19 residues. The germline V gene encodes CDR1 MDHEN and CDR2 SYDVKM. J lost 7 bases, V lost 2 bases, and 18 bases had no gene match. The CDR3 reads CASSLEDYFGLAGMGEQYF. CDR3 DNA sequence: TGTGCCAGCAGTTTAGAGGATTATTTTGGACTAGCGGGAATGGGGGAGCAGTACTTC.

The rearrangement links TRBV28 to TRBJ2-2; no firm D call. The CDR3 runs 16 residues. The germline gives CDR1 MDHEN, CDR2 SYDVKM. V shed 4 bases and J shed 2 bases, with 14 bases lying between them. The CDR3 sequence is CASSSTTTSNTGELFF. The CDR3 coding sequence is TGTGCCAGCAGTTCAACTACCACGTCAAACACCGGGGAGCTGTTTTTT.

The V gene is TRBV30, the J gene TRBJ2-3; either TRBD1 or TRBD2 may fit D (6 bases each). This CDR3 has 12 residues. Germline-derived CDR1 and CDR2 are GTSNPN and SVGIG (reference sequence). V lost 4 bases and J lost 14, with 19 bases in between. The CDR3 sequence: CAWNVGGTPPYF. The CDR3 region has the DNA TGTGCCTGGAACGTAGGGGGGACTCCGCCGTATTTT.

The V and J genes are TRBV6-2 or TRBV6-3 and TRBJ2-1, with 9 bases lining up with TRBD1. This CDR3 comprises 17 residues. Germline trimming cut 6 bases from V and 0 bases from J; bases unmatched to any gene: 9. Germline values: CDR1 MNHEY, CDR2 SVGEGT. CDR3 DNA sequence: TGTGCCAGCAGCTCCGACAGGGGGTCGAGCTCCTACAATGAGCAGTTCTTC. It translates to CASSSDRGSSSYNEQFF.

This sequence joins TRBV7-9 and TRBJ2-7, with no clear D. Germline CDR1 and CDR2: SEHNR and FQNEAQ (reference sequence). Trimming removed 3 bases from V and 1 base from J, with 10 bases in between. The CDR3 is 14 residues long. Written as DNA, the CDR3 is TGTGCCAGCAGCTTTAGTCAGCTATCCTACGAGCAGTACTTC. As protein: CASSFSQLSYEQYF.

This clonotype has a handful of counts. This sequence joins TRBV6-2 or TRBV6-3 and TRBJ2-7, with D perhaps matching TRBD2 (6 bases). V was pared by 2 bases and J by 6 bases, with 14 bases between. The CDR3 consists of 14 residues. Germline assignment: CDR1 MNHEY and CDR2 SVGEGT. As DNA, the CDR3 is TGTGCCAGCAGTTACCTCGGAGGGCCTAGCGAGCAGTACTTC. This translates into CASSYLGGPSEQYF.

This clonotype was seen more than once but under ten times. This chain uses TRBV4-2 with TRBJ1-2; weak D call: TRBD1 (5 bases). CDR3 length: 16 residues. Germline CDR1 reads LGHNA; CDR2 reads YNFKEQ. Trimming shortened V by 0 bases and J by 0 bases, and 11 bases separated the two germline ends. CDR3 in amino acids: CASSQDRQGANYGYTF. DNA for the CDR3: TGTGCCAGCAGCCAAGATCGGCAGGGAGCTAACTATGGCTACACCTTC.

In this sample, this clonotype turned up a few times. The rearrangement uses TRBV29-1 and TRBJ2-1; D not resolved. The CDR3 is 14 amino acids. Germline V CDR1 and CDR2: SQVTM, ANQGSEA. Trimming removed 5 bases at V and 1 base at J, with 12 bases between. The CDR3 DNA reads TGCAGCGTTCATGGGTCAATTTCCTACAATGAGCAGTTCTTC. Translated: CSVHGSISYNEQFF.

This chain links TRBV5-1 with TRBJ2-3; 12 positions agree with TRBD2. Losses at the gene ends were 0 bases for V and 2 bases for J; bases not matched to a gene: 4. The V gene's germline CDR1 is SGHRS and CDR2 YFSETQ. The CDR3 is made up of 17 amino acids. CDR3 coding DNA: TGCGCCAGCAGCTTGGGACTAGCGGGAGACTACACAGATACGCAGTATTTT. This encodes CASSLGLAGDYTDTQYF.